These 9 T cell receptor beta chains were all obtained from the same sample, sequenced in a study of blood T cell repertoires in COVID-19. Some clones are missing from TCRdb's copy, which holds only in-frame ones; the method was immunoSEQ multiplex PCR. The table shows 200,000 to 250,000 clones, with 70% to 90% occurring only once. Sequencing used peripheral blood. Every receptor here comes from a woman aged 45 to 65 with COVID-19, enrolled during active disease.

J is TRBJ2-1 and V is TRBV3-1 (or the pseudogene TRBV3-2), with D possibly TRBD1 on 5 matching bases. CDR1 and CDR2 from the germline V gene are LGHDT and YNNKEL (reference sequence). V was cut by 0 bases and J by 3 bases, with 9 bases left in between. The CDR3 loop spans 15 amino acids. The CDR3 DNA is TGTGCCAGCAGCCAAGATAGGGGAAACTACAATGAGCAGTTCTTC. This translates into CASSQDRGNYNEQFF.

The chain carries TRBV13 and TRBJ1-2; a weak D match, TRBD1 (5 bases). This CDR3 is built from 16 residues. From germline, CDR1 is PRHDT and CDR2 FYEKMQ (reference sequence). Trimming removed 0 bases from V and 4 bases from J, with 15 bases in between. The CDR3 sequence is CASSLGRKVGGYGYTF. The DNA of the CDR3 is TGTGCCAGCAGCTTAGGGCGGAAGGTGGGGGGCTATGGCTACACCTTC.

For the CDR3, the DNA is TGTGCCAGCAGCCAAGATGGAGGGGCCCCACCTCCTTACAATGAGCAGTTCTTC. Translation: CASSQDGGAPPPYNEQFF. The chain recombines TRBV14 with TRBJ2-1; D is perhaps TRBD2 (6 bases). V gave up 0 bases and J gave up 4 bases, with 19 bases separating them. Germline V CDR1 and CDR2: SGHDN, FVKESK. This CDR3 comprises 18 residues.

This rearrangement joins TRBV5-8 to TRBJ1-5; tentative D call: TRBD1 (5 bases). The CDR3 consists of 19 residues. V was pared by 0 bases and J by 2 bases, with 21 bases between. In germline, CDR1 is SGHTS, CDR2 YDEGEE. As DNA, the CDR3 is TGTGCCAGCAGCTTGGGATGGGGGGAACTGAAGCATGGCAATCAGCCCCAGCATTTT. It is translated as CASSLGWGELKHGNQPQHF.

The CDR3 nucleotides are TGTGCCAGCAGCTCCCCCCAGGGGGGCGGCTACACCTTC. Residues: CASSSPQGGGYTF. The chain employs TRBV7-8 and TRBJ1-2; 7 bases fit TRBD1. This CDR3 is built from 13 residues. With 4 bases clipped from V and 8 bases from J, the junction kept 7 bases outside the gene matches. The V gene's germline CDR1 is SGHVS and CDR2 FQNEAQ.

This rearrangement joins TRBV6-1 to TRBJ2-7, with 12 bases aligning to TRBD1. This CDR3 region has 15 residues. J was trimmed by 5 bases and V by 1 base; bases with no gene match: 3. Germline V gene data show CDR1 as MNHNS and CDR2 as SASEGT. Written as DNA, the CDR3 is TGTGCCAGCAGTGAAGGGGACAGGGGGCGCAACGAGCAGTACTTC. Its protein is CASSEGDRGRNEQYF.

The chain links TRBV19 to TRBJ2-3; 9 bases match TRBD2. Losses at the gene ends were 7 bases for V and 5 bases for J; bases not matched to a gene: 10. Germline assignment: CDR1 LNHDA and CDR2 SQIVND (reference sequence). The CDR3 extends over 15 amino acids. The CDR3 sequence: CASNPSGGSGDTQYF. The CDR3 DNA reads TGTGCCAGTAACCCCAGCGGGGGGTCGGGAGATACGCAGTATTTT. Together with reference TRBV19 and TRBJ2-3, the CDR3 gives the full variable domain: DGGITQSPKYLFRKEGQNVTLSCEQNLNHDAMYWYRQDPGQGLRLIYYSQIVNDFQKGDIAEGYSVSREKKESFPLTVTSAQKNPTAFYLCASNPSGGSGDTQYFGPGTRLTVL.

A single count supports this clone. The chain has TRBV9 and TRBJ2-1, with 11 bases that match TRBD2. J gave up 6 bases and V 2 bases, and 7 bases lay outside the gene matches. CDR3 length equals 16 residues. Per the germline V gene, CDR1 is SGDLS and CDR2 is YYNGEE. Written as DNA, the CDR3 is TGTGCCAGCAGCGTTAGCGGGGGGGCCTCTGGCAATGAGCAGTTCTTC. This encodes CASSVSGGASGNEQFF.

This clone appeared a single time. V gene TRBV2 combines with J gene TRBJ1-1; D is unresolved. The V end lost 4 bases, the J end lost 0 bases, and 9 bases lay between the germline ends. The CDR3 runs 14 residues. CDR1 is SNHLY, CDR2 FYNNEI, per germline. The CDR3 loop reads CASSVWQMNTEAFF. The CDR3 DNA is TGTGCCAGCAGTGTTTGGCAGATGAACACTGAAGCTTTCTTT.